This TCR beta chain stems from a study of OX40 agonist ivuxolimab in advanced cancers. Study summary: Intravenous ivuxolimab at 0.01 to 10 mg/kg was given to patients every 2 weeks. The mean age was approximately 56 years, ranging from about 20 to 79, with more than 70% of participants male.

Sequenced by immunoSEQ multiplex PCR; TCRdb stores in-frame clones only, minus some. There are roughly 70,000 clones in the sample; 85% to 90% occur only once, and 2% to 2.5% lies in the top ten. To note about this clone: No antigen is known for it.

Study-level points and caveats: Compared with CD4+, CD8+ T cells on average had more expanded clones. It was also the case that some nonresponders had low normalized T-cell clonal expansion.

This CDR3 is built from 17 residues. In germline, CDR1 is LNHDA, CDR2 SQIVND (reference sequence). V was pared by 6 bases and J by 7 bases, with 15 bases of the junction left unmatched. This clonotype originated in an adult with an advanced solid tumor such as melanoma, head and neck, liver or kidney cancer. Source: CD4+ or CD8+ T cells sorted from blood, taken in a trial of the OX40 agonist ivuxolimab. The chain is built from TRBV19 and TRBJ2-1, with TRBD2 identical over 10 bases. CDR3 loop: CASRDPRLAGVGNEQFF. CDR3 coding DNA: TGTGCCAGTAGGGATCCCAGGCTAGCGGGAGTCGGGAATGAGCAGTTCTTC.